These 8 T cell receptor beta chains were sequenced from one sample in a study of shared clonotypes between healthy human individuals. The table came from immunoSEQ multiplex PCR; TCRdb's copy has only in-frame clones and leaves some out. The data contain more than 2 million clones, roughly 94% of them singletons. The source material was naive CD4+ T cells sorted from blood. Regarding subset: CD45RA+ positively selected. The origin of the receptors is a man aged 18-30 years in good health.

This clone has a handful of counts. Written as DNA, the CDR3 is TGTGCCAGCAGTTCAGGGGGACCGGCCAACGTCCTGACTTTC. Protein product: CASSSGGPANVLTF. The chain carries TRBV28 and TRBJ2-6; 7 nucleotides align to TRBD1. Per the germline V gene, CDR1 is MDHEN and CDR2 is SYDVKM. J lost 6 bases, V lost 4 bases, and 3 bases had no gene match. The CDR3 is 14 amino acids.

As concerns this clone: The same CDR3 also results from other DNA sequences found in this sample. V gene TRBV4-3 combines with J gene TRBJ2-3; 14 bases fit TRBD2. CDR1 and CDR2 from the germline V gene are LGHNA and YSLEER. The V segment lost 1 base and the J segment 5 bases; nucleotides outside the gene matches: 2. The CDR3 runs 16 residues. CDR3 amino acids: CASSQGLAGGGDTQYF. CDR3 nucleotides: TGCGCCAGCAGCCAAGGACTAGCGGGAGGGGGAGATACGCAGTATTTT.

The chain combines TRBV27 with TRBJ1-2, with 7 bases that match TRBD1. CDR1 is MNHEY and CDR2 is SMNVEV in the germline V gene (reference sequence). The CDR3 spans 15 residues. V lost 5 bases and J lost 8; bases outside the gene matches: 14. The CDR3 DNA follows: TGTGCCAGCAGTCCCAGAGACAGGGCGGTCGGGGGCTACACCTTC. It translates to CASSPRDRAVGGYTF.

V is TRBV5-5 and J is TRBJ2-1; TRBD1 is a possible D gene (6 bases). The CDR3 runs 16 residues. CDR1 is SGHKS, CDR2 YYEKEE, per germline (reference sequence). V was clipped by 0 bases and J by 1 base, with 11 bases between them. The CDR3 bases are TGTGCCAGCAGCTTGGCCGGGACAATATCCTACAATGAGCAGTTCTTC. Residues: CASSLAGTISYNEQFF. The complete variable domain, with remaining parts taken from reference TRBV5-5 and TRBJ2-1, reads DAGVTQSPTHLIKTRGQQVTLRCSPISGHKSVSWYQQVLGQGPQFIFQYYEKEERGRGNFPDRFSARQFPNYSSELNVNALLLGDSALYLCASSLAGTISYNEQFFGPGTRLTVL.

This chain joins TRBV9 and TRBJ2-2; D unresolved. Germline V lookup: CDR1 SGDLS, CDR2 YYNGEE. V dropped 3 bases and J dropped 2 bases, with 8 bases sitting between them. CDR3 size: 14 residues. This CDR3 reads CASSAQANTGELFF. The CDR3 region has the DNA TGTGCCAGCAGCGCCCAGGCTAACACCGGGGAGCTGTTTTTT.

V and J are TRBV5-8 and TRBJ2-7; a weak D match, TRBD2 (7 bases). This CDR3 has 15 amino acids. Germline values: CDR1 SGHTS, CDR2 YDEGEE. Trimming took off 3 bases at V and 3 bases at J, with 16 bases between the two ends. CDR3 in amino acids: CASSSRGGGFYEQYF. CDR3 bases: TGTGCCAGCAGCTCCCGAGGGGGGGGATTCTACGAGCAGTACTTC.

V and J are TRBV30 and TRBJ2-5; the D gene is possibly TRBD2 (7 bases). The CDR3 sequence is 15 residues long. Germline CDR1 reads GTSNPN; CDR2 reads SVGIG (reference sequence). Trimming stripped 0 bases from V and 2 bases from J, with 13 bases between. CDR3 sequence reads: CAWSVQGGGQETQYF. DNA of the CDR3: TGTGCCTGGAGTGTACAGGGAGGGGGACAAGAGACCCAGTACTTC. Combining the CDR3 with reference TRBV30 and TRBJ2-5 gives the whole variable domain SQTIHQWPATLVQPVGSPLSLECTVEGTSNPNLYWYRQAAGRGLQLLFYSVGIGQISSEVPQNLSASRPQDRQFILSSKKLLLSDSGFYLCAWSVQGGGQETQYFGPGTRLLVL.

The gene calls are TRBV6-6 and TRBJ2-5; no clear D. Trimming shortened V by 0 bases and J by 7 bases, and 6 bases separated the two germline ends. The germline CDR1 and CDR2 sequences are MNHNY and SVGAGI (reference sequence). The CDR3 has 12 amino acids. DNA for the CDR3: TGTGCCAGCAGTTACTCGATGGGGACCCAGTACTTC. Amino acids: CASSYSMGTQYF.